This T cell receptor beta chain was identified during a study of OX40 agonist ivuxolimab in advanced cancers. Profiled with immunoSEQ multiplex PCR; TCRdb holds only in-frame clones, not every one. Found here are 98,000 or so clones, just under 85% of them singletons; the top ten hold about 1.6%. The CDR3 length is 14 residues. From germline, CDR1 is WSHSY and CDR2 SAAADI. Sequencing was performed on CD4+ or CD8+ T cells sorted from blood, taken in a trial of the OX40 agonist ivuxolimab. The chain employs TRBV10-2 and TRBJ2-5; 9 bases match TRBD2. The closer fit of TRBJ2-7 to the DNA end suggests the J call may be wrong. The TCR originated in an adult with an advanced solid tumor such as melanoma, head and neck, liver or kidney cancer. Here the CDR3 reads CASKAGTSFYEQYF. The CDR3 bases are TGCGCCAGCAAAGCTGGGACTAGCTTTTACGAGCAGTACTTC.